This T cell receptor beta chain is from a study of cytomegalovirus exposure and HLA in healthy donors. Study conclusions and caveats: It emerged from a later analysis that several of the most significant clusters appeared to be linked to common viral pathogens.

60 Vbeta and 13 Jbeta primers were used in PCR. Repertoires were generated with immunoSEQ multiplex PCR, while TCRdb's copy carries only in-frame clones and drops some. In the table there are more than 95,000 clones, under 85% of which are singletons. The CDR3 runs 15 residues. V lost 4 bases and J 0 bases, leaving 11 bases between the germline ends. Germline CDR1 and CDR2: MDHEN and SYDVKM. In regard to this clone: Its specificity is not known.

The clonotype comes from a woman aged 18-35 years in good health and CMV-seronegative. The chain has TRBV28 and TRBJ2-3; D possibly corresponds to TRBD2 (6 bases). Sequences were obtained from PBMCs. CDR3 protein: CASSYGTVSTDTQYF. The DNA for the CDR3 is TGTGCCAGCAGTTACGGGACTGTTAGCACAGATACGCAGTATTTT.